This entry lists 17 T cell receptor beta chains sequenced from one sample in a study of CD8 T cells in ankylosing spondylitis. TCRdb used MiXCR to reprocess the 5' RACE reads, holding one entry per CDR3 protein. Found here are a few hundred thousand distinct CDR3 sequences, about 12% of them singletons; the top ten hold over 6.5%. These TCRs are of unknown antigen specificity. Study-wide results and caveats: One TCR beta motif, made up of about 8 highly homologous variants, appeared characteristic of ankylosing spondylitis blood.

Input material: blood, either unsorted or a sorted T cell fraction (not recorded which). These TCRs come from a male donor with ankylosing spondylitis.

The J gene is TRBJ1-1, the V gene TRBV18; possibly TRBD1 for D (5 bases). This CDR3 has 15 residues. The V gene's germline CDR1 is KGHSH and CDR2 LQKENI. Trimming took 5 bases from V and 1 from J, leaving 14 bases between them. The CDR3 region is CASSDSTGENTEAFF. The CDR3 DNA is TGTGCCAGCTCAGATTCTACAGGAGAGAACACTGAAGCTTTCTTT.

The chain employs TRBV3-1 and TRBJ1-1; D unresolved. Trimming took 1 base from V and 5 from J, leaving 11 bases between them. The germline CDR1 and CDR2 sequences are LGHDT and YNNKEL (reference sequence). The CDR3 contains 14 residues. The CDR3 reads CASSQGTSWTEAFF. In DNA form, the CDR3 reads TGTGCCAGCAGCCAAGGCACATCTTGGACTGAAGCTTTCTTT.

This clonotype was detected only a few times. The genes are TRBV4-2 and TRBJ2-5, with 13 positions matching TRBD2. Trimming took 1 base from V and 5 from J; bases not matched to a gene: 10. Per germline, CDR1 LGHNA and CDR2 YNFKEQ. This CDR3 has 18 residues. The CDR3 DNA reads as TGTGCCAGCAGCCAAGTGACTAGCGGGAGGCCAGGGGGGGAGACCCAGTACTTC. It yields the protein CASSQVTSGRPGGETQYF.

Ten or more counts support this clonotype. V is TRBV5-1 and J is TRBJ1-5, with D possibly being TRBD1 (6 bases). CDR1 is SGHRS and CDR2 is YFSETQ in the germline V gene. This CDR3 is 14 amino acids long. The V gene lost 0 bases and the J gene lost 6 bases, with 10 bases spanning the gap. In DNA form, the CDR3 reads TGCGCCAGCAGCTTGGAGGGGGGCAGTCAGCCCCAGCATTTT. Its protein product is CASSLEGGSQPQHF.

V is TRBV24-1 and J is TRBJ1-2, with 7 nucleotides matching TRBD1. CDR1 KGHDR and CDR2 SFDVKD come from the germline V gene. The V and J ends lost 3 bases and 6 bases, in that order; junction bases with no gene match: 9. CDR3 length: 15 amino acids. CDR3 in amino acids: CATSDPREGANGYTF. In DNA, the CDR3 is TGTGCCACCAGTGATCCAAGGGAGGGGGCGAATGGCTACACCTTC.

Here the CDR3 DNA reads TGCGCCAGCAGCCAAATCACGCGGGACAGCACAGATACGCAGTATTTT. Translated: CASSQITRDSTDTQYF. This chain uses TRBV5-1 with TRBJ2-3, with a tentative D call TRBD2 (6 bases). The CDR3 length is 16 residues. CDR1 is SGHRS, CDR2 YFSETQ, per germline. V was cut by 4 bases and J by 0 bases, with 15 bases left in between.

This clonotype was detected a few times. The CDR3 region has the DNA TGTGCCAGCAGCGGAACCCGAGGGGGCGCTTCTGGAAACACCATATATTTT. It encodes CASSGTRGGASGNTIYF. The rearrangement joins TRBV11-2 to TRBJ1-3; 7 bases are shared with TRBD1. The CDR3 is made up of 17 amino acids. J lost 1 base, V lost 5 bases, and 11 bases had no gene match. Germline V lookup: CDR1 SGHAT, CDR2 FQNNGV. Full variable domain (rest looked up from reference TRBV11-2 and TRBJ1-3): EAGVAQSPRYKIIEKRQSVAFWCNPISGHATLYWYQQILGQGPKLLIQFQNNGVVDDSQLPKDRFSAERLKGVDSTLKIQPAKLEDSAVYLCASSGTRGGASGNTIYFGEGSWLTVV.

This clonotype was counted at least ten times. This chain connects TRBV20-1 to TRBJ2-2; weak D call: TRBD2 (7 bases). Germline loops: CDR1 DFQATT, CDR2 SNEGSKA (reference sequence). Trimming shortened V by 6 bases and J by 7 bases, and 24 bases separated the two germline ends. The CDR3 has 16 residues. This chain's CDR3 is CSARWPGGLDGGELFF. In DNA, the CDR3 is TGCAGTGCGCGATGGCCGGGGGGCCTGGACGGCGGGGAGCTGTTTTTT.

This clonotype turned up a few times. V and J are TRBV28 and TRBJ1-1; the D is unclear. V was shortened by 10 bases and J by 0 bases, with 9 bases between the two germline ends. There are 12 residues in the CDR3. CDR1 is MDHEN, CDR2 SYDVKM, per germline. The CDR3 DNA sequence: TGTGCCACCCTGTCATTGAACACTGAAGCTTTCTTT. Residues: CATLSLNTEAFF.

This clonotype came up a few times. The chain combines TRBV5-1 with TRBJ1-1; a weak D match, TRBD1 (6 bases). Germline assignment: CDR1 SGHRS and CDR2 YFSETQ. The CDR3 spans 15 residues. V gave up 0 bases and J gave up 4 bases, with 13 bases separating them. The CDR3 region has the DNA TGCGCCAGCAGCTTGGGGGCAGCGGGGGCCACTGAAGCTTTCTTT. This sequence encodes CASSLGAAGATEAFF.

This clonotype has only a few counts. The genes are TRBV18 and TRBJ2-6, with TRBD1 as a possible D gene (5 bases). The ends were cut back, 2 bases at V and 1 base at J, with 12 bases in the middle. The CDR3 length is 17 residues. The germline V gene has CDR1 KGHSH and CDR2 LQKENI. The CDR3: CASSPDAAGSGANVLTF. The CDR3 bases are TGTGCCAGCTCACCAGACGCGGCAGGGTCTGGGGCCAACGTCCTGACTTTC.

This chain links TRBV7-2 with TRBJ2-1, with 7 positions matching TRBD2. CDR3 size: 15 residues. J was trimmed by 10 bases and V by 1 base; bases with no gene match: 10. CDR1 is SGHTA and CDR2 is FQGNSA in the germline V gene. CDR3 sequence reads: CASSLGVAGLLEQFF. The CDR3 region has the DNA TGTGCCAGCAGCTTAGGGGTAGCGGGCCTACTAGAGCAGTTCTTC.

This clonotype was counted at least ten times. V usage is TRBV4-1 and J usage is TRBJ2-1; 12 bases are a match to TRBD2. The CDR3 is 18 amino acids. Germline V gene lookup returns CDR1 MGHRA and CDR2 YSYEKL. The ends lost 1 base at V and 5 bases at J; junction bases unmatched: 9. The CDR3 here is CASSQVDMGLAGHNEQFF. CDR3 in DNA: TGCGCCAGCAGCCAAGTCGACATGGGACTAGCGGGCCACAATGAGCAGTTCTTC.

This clonotype was seen at least ten times. The V gene is TRBV6-1, the J gene TRBJ1-1; D gene uncertain. The ends were cut back, 1 base at V and 1 base at J, with 4 bases in the middle. This CDR3 comprises 13 residues. In germline, CDR1 is MNHNS, CDR2 SASEGT. Here the CDR3 reads CASSEDPNTEAFF. CDR3 nucleotide sequence: TGTGCCAGCAGTGAAGACCCGAACACTGAAGCTTTCTTT.

The V gene is TRBV5-1, the J gene TRBJ2-2; 7 bases map to TRBD2. V dropped 4 bases and J dropped 8; count of bases not matched to a gene: 2. The CDR3 runs 12 residues. Germline V lookup: CDR1 SGHRS, CDR2 YFSETQ. The DNA of the CDR3 is TGCGCCAGCAGCCGGGACTATGGGGAGCTGTTTTTT. Its translation is CASSRDYGELFF.

This chain connects TRBV24-1 to TRBJ2-1, with 9 bases lining up with TRBD2. Looked up from germline, CDR1 is KGHDR and CDR2 is SFDVKD. V lost 2 bases, J lost 4 bases, and 5 bases stayed unmatched. This CDR3 spans 16 amino acids. CDR3 nucleotide sequence: TGTGCCACCAGTGATTCAGGGACTAGCTGGTACAATGAGCAGTTCTTC. The encoded protein is CATSDSGTSWYNEQFF.

This clonotype was seen ten or more times. V usage is TRBV24-1 and J usage is TRBJ2-2; D unresolved. The CDR3 has 13 residues. The germline V gene has CDR1 KGHDR and CDR2 SFDVKD. The ends were cut back, 4 bases at V and 5 bases at J, with 7 bases in the middle. In DNA, the CDR3 is TGTGCCACCAGTGACCTTTTAACCGGGGAGCTGTTTTTT. Encoded protein: CATSDLLTGELFF.